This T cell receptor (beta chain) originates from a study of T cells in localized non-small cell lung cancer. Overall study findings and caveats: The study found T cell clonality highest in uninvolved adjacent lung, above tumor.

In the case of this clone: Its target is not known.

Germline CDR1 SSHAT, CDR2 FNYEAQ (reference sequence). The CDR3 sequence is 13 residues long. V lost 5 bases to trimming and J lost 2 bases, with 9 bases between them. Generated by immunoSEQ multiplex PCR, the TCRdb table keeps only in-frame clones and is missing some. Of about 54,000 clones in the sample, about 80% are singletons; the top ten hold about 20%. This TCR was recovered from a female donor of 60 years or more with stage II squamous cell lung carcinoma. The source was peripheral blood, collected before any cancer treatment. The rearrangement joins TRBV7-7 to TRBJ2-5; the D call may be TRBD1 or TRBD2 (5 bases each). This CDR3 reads CASSRDLQETQYF. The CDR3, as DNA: TGTGCCAGCAGCCGGGACCTACAAGAGACCCAGTACTTC.